The sequence of this T cell receptor beta chain was determined in a study of OX40 agonist ivuxolimab in advanced cancers. Study overall: Under the entry rules, prior anti-PD-1, anti-PD-L1 or anti-CTLA-4 therapy was allowed, and roughly 41% had some.

This CDR3 contains 15 residues. Losses at the gene ends were 1 base for V and 5 bases for J; bases not matched to a gene: 6. The germline gives CDR1 LGHNT, CDR2 FRNRAP. As regards this clone: Its antigen remains unidentified.

TCRdb's copy holds only in-frame clones and misses some; the assay was immunoSEQ multiplex PCR. The sample shows tens of thousands of clones, roughly 90% of them seen only once. Study findings and constraints: Fewer expanded clones were found on average in CD4+ than in CD8+ T cells. Doses of 0.1 to 3.0 mg/kg were accompanied by clonal expansion of CD4+ and CD8+ blood T cells by week 6.

V is TRBV12-5 and J is TRBJ1-1; 8 positions match TRBD1. Sequences were derived from CD4+ or CD8+ T cells sorted from blood, sampled in a trial of the OX40 agonist ivuxolimab. This TCR came from an adult with an advanced solid tumor such as melanoma, head and neck, liver or kidney cancer. The CDR3: CASGLGQGIRTEAFF. CDR3 DNA sequence: TGTGCTAGTGGTTTGGGACAGGGGATAAGAACTGAAGCTTTCTTT.